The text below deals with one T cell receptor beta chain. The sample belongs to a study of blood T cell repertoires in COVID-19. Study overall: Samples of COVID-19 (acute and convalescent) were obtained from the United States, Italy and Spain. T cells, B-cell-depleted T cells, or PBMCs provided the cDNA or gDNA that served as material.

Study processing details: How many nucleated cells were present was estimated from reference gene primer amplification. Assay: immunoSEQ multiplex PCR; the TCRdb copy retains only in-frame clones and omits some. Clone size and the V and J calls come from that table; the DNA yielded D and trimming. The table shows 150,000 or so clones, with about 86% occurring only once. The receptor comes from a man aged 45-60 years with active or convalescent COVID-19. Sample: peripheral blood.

CDR3 region: CASSDRGPRDTQYF. The CDR3 DNA sequence: TGTGCCAGCAGCGACAGGGGCCCTCGGGATACGCAGTATTTT. V usage is TRBV6-2 or TRBV6-3 and J usage is TRBJ2-3; 8 bases align to TRBD1. Germline lookup yields CDR1 MNHEY and CDR2 SVGEGT. The CDR3 consists of 14 residues. Trimming at V came to 6 bases and at J to 6 bases, leaving 8 bases not matched to a gene.